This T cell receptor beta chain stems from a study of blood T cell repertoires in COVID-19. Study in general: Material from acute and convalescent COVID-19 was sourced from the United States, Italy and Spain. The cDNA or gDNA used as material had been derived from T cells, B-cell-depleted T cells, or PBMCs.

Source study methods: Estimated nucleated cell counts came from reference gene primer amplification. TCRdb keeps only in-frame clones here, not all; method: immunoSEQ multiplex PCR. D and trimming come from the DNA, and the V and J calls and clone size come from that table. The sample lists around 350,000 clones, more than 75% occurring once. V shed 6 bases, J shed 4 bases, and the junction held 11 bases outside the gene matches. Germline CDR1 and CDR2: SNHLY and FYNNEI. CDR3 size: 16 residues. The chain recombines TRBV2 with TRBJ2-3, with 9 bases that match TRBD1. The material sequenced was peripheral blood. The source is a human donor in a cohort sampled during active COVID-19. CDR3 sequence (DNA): TGTGCCAGCAGCGACCAACAGGGGGCTCTGGCAGATACGCAGTATTTT. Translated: CASSDQQGALADTQYF.